This T cell receptor beta chain came from a study of T cells in Graves' hyperthyroidism and ophthalmopathy. Study-wide results and caveats: Most clonotypes that expanded in the thyroid above 0.001 also showed up in blood. A 13 V-J signature model discriminated ophthalmopathy versus stable hyperthyroidism.

As regards this clonotype: The antigen is undetermined. The junction does not match germline at one end; this may be a read error.

Amplification of TCR beta CDR3 regions used RNA as the template. The primer set for the first-round RT-PCR of the TCR CDR3 was HTBI. TCRdb called the multiplex PCR reads again in MiXCR, with one record for every CDR3 protein. In the table there are around 350,000 distinct CDR3 sequences, about 19% of which are singletons. Newly diagnosed hyperthyroidism patients aged 18 to 65 years had disease lasting under 2 months. This receptor was taken from a woman between 18 and 30 years old with Graves' hyperthyroidism. Input material: blood.

The CDR3 loop reads CVSSYRGAEACF. CDR3 nucleotide sequence: TGTGTCAGCAGTTACAGGGGTGCTGAAGCTTGCTTT. The chain employs TRBV12-3 or TRBV12-4 and TRBJ1-1; 7 nucleotides match TRBD1. The CDR3 is made up of 12 amino acids.